The source of this TCR beta chain is a study of T-cell memory formation after mild COVID-19. One entry per CDR3 protein, called by TCRdb with MiXCR from the 5' RACE reads. The sample shows 470,000 or so distinct CDR3 sequences, around a quarter of them seen only once. Germline lookup yields CDR1 LNHNV and CDR2 YYDKDF (reference sequence). This CDR3 contains 14 residues. V dropped 7 bases and J dropped 2 bases, with 12 bases sitting between them. The sequence was collected from an adult woman who had mild COVID-19 (a few samples of this study predate the infection). Cell type and time point are not known. This chain connects TRBV15 to TRBJ1-5, with a tentative D call TRBD1 (5 bases). The sequencing input was PBMCs or a T cell subset sorted from them (not recorded which). The CDR3 spells CATKYGGGNQPQHF. Written as DNA, the CDR3 is TGTGCCACCAAGTACGGGGGGGGCAATCAGCCCCAGCATTTT.